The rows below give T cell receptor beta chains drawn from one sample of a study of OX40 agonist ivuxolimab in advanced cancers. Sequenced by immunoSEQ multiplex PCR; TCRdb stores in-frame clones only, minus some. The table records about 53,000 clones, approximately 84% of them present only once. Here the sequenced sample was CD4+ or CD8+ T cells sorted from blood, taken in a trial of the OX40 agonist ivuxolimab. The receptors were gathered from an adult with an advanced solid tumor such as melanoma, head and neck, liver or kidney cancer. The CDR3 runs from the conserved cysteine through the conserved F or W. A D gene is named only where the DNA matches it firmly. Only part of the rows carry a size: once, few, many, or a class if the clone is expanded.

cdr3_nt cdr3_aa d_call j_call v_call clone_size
TGCAGCGTTTGGGGGAGCGGGGCCGGGGAGCTGTTTTTT CSVWGSGAGELFF TRBD2 TRBJ2-2 TRBV29-1 -
TGTGCCAGCAGCCGATCGGTGGAGACCCAGTACTTC CASSRSVETQYF - TRBJ2-5 TRBV5-6 -
TGTGCCAGCAGTGTGGAGTTGGGATCCAATGAGCAGTTCTTC CASSVELGSNEQFF - TRBJ2-1 TRBV25-1 once
TGTGCCAGCAGTTTAGATAGGGTTGGGGATGAGCAGTTCTTC CASSLDRVGDEQFF - TRBJ2-1 TRBV2 -
TGTGCCTGGACTTTGGCTAGCGGGATCGATGAGCAGTTCTTC CAWTLASGIDEQFF TRBD2 TRBJ2-1 TRBV30 -
TGCGCCAGCAGCTTGGATGGGGCAGGAGATCAGCCCCAGCATTTT CASSLDGAGDQPQHF - TRBJ1-5 TRBV5-1 -
TGTGCCATCAGTGACTCCAAAAATGGGACTGAAGCTTTCTTT CAISDSKNGTEAFF - TRBJ1-1 TRBV10-3 -
TGTGCCAGTAGTGTAGGGACAGGGGGTTCGCTCACTGAAGCTTTCTTT CASSVGTGGSLTEAFF TRBD1 TRBJ1-1 TRBV19 -
TGTGCCAGGAGAACAGGAGTCCGGCCGATGAACTACACCTTC CARRTGVRPMNYTF - TRBJ1-2 TRBV7-9 -
TGCGCCAGCAGCGTTAGCGGTGGGGGTGGGGATACGCAGTATTTT CASSVSGGGGDTQYF - TRBJ2-3 TRBV5-1 once
TGTGCCAGCAGCCGGGGACAGCTCGGCTACACCTTC CASSRGQLGYTF TRBD1 TRBJ1-2 TRBV28 -
TGTGCCAGCAGCAATAATCTTACAGGGGGCCGCACTGAAGCTTTCTTT CASSNNLTGGRTEAFF - TRBJ1-1 TRBV21-1 few
TGTGCCAGTACGAGACAGTTTAGCTCCTACGAGCAGTACTTC CASTRQFSSYEQYF - TRBJ2-7 TRBV27 -
TGTGCCAGCAGTTACTCGGCCGGAATAAACTATGGCTACACCTTC CASSYSAGINYGYTF - TRBJ1-2 TRBV6-6 -
TGTGCCAGCACCGAAGGCGGGCAGCCCCAGCATTTT CASTEGGQPQHF - TRBJ1-5 TRBV6-5 -
TGCAGCGCCACGGGGACAGGAACTAACTATGGCTACACCTTC CSATGTGTNYGYTF TRBD1 TRBJ1-2 TRBV29-1 -
TGTGCCAGTAGAGACCACTCCGGCGCAAAACTGTTTTTT CASRDHSGAKLFF - TRBJ1-4 TRBV19 -